Below are 6 T cell receptor beta chains sequenced from a single sample in a study of T cells in Graves' hyperthyroidism and ophthalmopathy. It was RNA transcripts that yielded the amplified TCR beta CDR3 regions. A set of HTBI primers served as the primers for a first-round RT-PCR of the TCR CDR3. MiXCR, run by TCRdb on the multiplex PCR reads, gives a single entry per CDR3 protein. The repertoire holds fewer than 750,000 distinct CDR3 sequences, with 14% as singletons. The sample taken for sequencing was blood. These TCRs come from a woman aged 50 to 60 with Graves' ophthalmopathy.

This clonotype was counted ten times or more. This rearrangement joins TRBV28 to TRBJ2-7; 9 nucleotides match TRBD1. CDR3 length: 15 residues. The germline gives CDR1 MDHEN, CDR2 SYDVKM. V lost 5 bases to trimming and J lost 4 bases; unmatched junction nucleotides: 9. CDR3 in DNA: TGTGCCAGCAGTCTTCCCTCACAGGGGGCTTACGAGCAGTACTTC. Translation gives CASSLPSQGAYEQYF.

The chain joins TRBV15 to TRBJ2-7; D unresolved. This CDR3 region has 14 residues. Germline CDR1 and CDR2: LNHNV and YYDKDF (reference sequence). Trimming removed 0 bases from V and 1 base from J, with 7 bases in between. CDR3 amino acids: CATSRDLVSYEQYF. CDR3 DNA: TGTGCCACCAGCAGAGATTTGGTTTCCTACGAGCAGTACTTC.

This clonotype was counted many times. The V and J genes are TRBV7-2 and TRBJ2-2; TRBD1 matches 8 bases. J was trimmed by 6 bases and V by 2 bases; bases with no gene match: 5. CDR3 length: 15 residues. CDR1 is SGHTA, CDR2 FQGNSA, per germline. The DNA for the CDR3 is TGTGCCAGCAGCTTATCAGGGGGCTTAGCCGGGGAGCTGTTTTTT. Translation gives CASSLSGGLAGELFF.

This clonotype was detected ten times or more. The chain recombines TRBV5-5 with TRBJ1-1, with 11 positions matching TRBD1. V lost 4 bases, J lost 4 bases, and 9 bases stayed unmatched. Germline lookup yields CDR1 SGHKS and CDR2 YYEKEE (reference sequence). The CDR3 is 16 residues long. The CDR3 here is CASSIRTGGDGTEAFF. The CDR3 region has the DNA TGTGCCAGCAGCATCCGGACAGGGGGCGACGGCACTGAAGCTTTCTTT.

This clonotype was seen a few times. The rearrangement links TRBV5-1 to TRBJ2-3; 7 bases align to TRBD2. J gave up 2 bases and V 7 bases, and 7 bases lay outside the gene matches. CDR3 length: 14 amino acids. Germline V gene data show CDR1 as SGHRS and CDR2 as YFSETQ. The CDR3 DNA sequence: TGCGCCAGCGGGGCGGGAGCCCTCACAGATACGCAGTATTTT. Translated, it gives CASGAGALTDTQYF.

The chain carries TRBV19 and TRBJ1-1, with D tentatively TRBD1 (6 bases). Germline V gene sequence: CDR1 LNHDA, CDR2 SQIVND (reference sequence). The CDR3 consists of 17 residues. Trimming removed 2 bases at V and 2 bases at J, with 18 bases between. Here the CDR3 reads CASSISRFRGANTEAFF. CDR3 nucleotides: TGTGCCAGTAGTATATCCCGTTTCCGGGGGGCAAACACTGAAGCTTTCTTT.